This TCR beta chain came from a study of CD8+ T cells in alopecia areata. Whole-study context: Administration of oral tofacitinib to treated patients was at 5 to 10 mg twice daily.

Extracted RNA was reverse transcribed, and the resulting cDNA served as sequencing template. Libraries were prepared by immunoSEQ multiplex PCR; TCRdb keeps only in-frame clonotypes and omits some of them. The data show over 150,000 clones, with roughly 50% seen just once and roughly a tenth held by the top ten. Treatment defined: oral pan-JAK inhibitor, 5-10 mg twice daily. Isolation of CD4+ and CD8+ T cells from PBMCs was achieved by sorting. The sequences come from CD8+ T cells sorted from blood, collected at week 24, from a patient treated with tofacitinib. The TCR comes from a human donor with alopecia areata.

The chain's CDR3 is CASSQELAYEQYF. CDR3 sequence (DNA): TGTGCCAGCAGCCAAGAACTAGCCTACGAGCAGTACTTC. The chain joins TRBV4-2 to TRBJ2-7, with D possibly matching TRBD2 (5 bases). The CDR3 runs 13 residues. Germline loops: CDR1 LGHNA, CDR2 YNFKEQ. V lost 0 bases and J lost 2, with 5 bases in between.